These T cell receptor beta chains were read from a single sample in a study of OX40 agonist ivuxolimab in advanced cancers. Here immunoSEQ multiplex PCR was the method, and the copy in TCRdb shows in-frame clones only, minus some. The sample carries about 89,000 clones, 88% recorded once. This material consisted of CD4+ or CD8+ T cells sorted from blood, taken in a trial of the OX40 agonist ivuxolimab. These receptors originate from an adult with an advanced solid tumor such as melanoma, head and neck, liver or kidney cancer. The CDR3 runs from the conserved cysteine through the conserved F or W. The D gene is left open where the match is weak. The listing skips clone size in some rows; elsewhere it reads once, few, many or a size class.

length: 15
J: TRBJ1-1
size: .
V: TRBV5-1
D: .
DNA: TGCGCCAGCAGCCCGGACAGCTATATGAACACTGAAGCTTTCTTT
CDR3: CASSPDSYMNTEAFF

length: 16
J: TRBJ1-5
size: .
V: TRBV7-8
D: .
DNA: TGTGCCAGCAGCCTACAGGGAAATAGGGGCAATCAGCCCCAGCATTTT
CDR3: CASSLQGNRGNQPQHF

length: 14
J: TRBJ2-7
size: .
V: TRBV18
D: .
DNA: TGTGCCAGCTCACCTCGGACTGACTCCTACGAGCAGTACTTC
CDR3: CASSPRTDSYEQYF

length: 11
J: TRBJ2-1
size: .
V: TRBV5-1
D: .
DNA: TGCGCCAGCACCCGGGGGAATGAGCAGTTCTTC
CDR3: CASTRGNEQFF

length: 14
J: TRBJ2-5
size: .
V: TRBV6-1
D: TRBD1
DNA: TGTGCCTCCCACCCCGGGACAGGGGGGCAGACCCAGTACTTC
CDR3: CASHPGTGGQTQYF

length: 17
J: TRBJ1-3
size: .
V: TRBV19
D: .
DNA: TGTGCCAGTAGTTCCCGGGTCGGGGACCTCTCTGGAAACACCATATATTTT
CDR3: CASSSRVGDLSGNTIYF

length: 13
J: TRBJ2-1
size: .
V: TRBV9
D: TRBD2
DNA: TGTGCCAGCAGCGTCCGGGGGGTGGATGAGCAGTTCTTC
CDR3: CASSVRGVDEQFF

length: 15
J: TRBJ1-5
size: .
V: TRBV25-1
D: .
DNA: TGTGCCAGCAGTGCACAGGGCTTCAGCAATCAGCCCCAGCATTTT
CDR3: CASSAQGFSNQPQHF

length: 15
J: TRBJ1-4
size: once
V: TRBV5-1
D: TRBD1
DNA: TGCGCCAGCAGCTTACAGGGGTGGGGTAATGAAAAACTGTTTTTT
CDR3: CASSLQGWGNEKLFF

length: 13
J: TRBJ2-1
size: .
V: TRBV6-6
D: .
DNA: TGTGCCAGCAGTTACGCGGGACAGTCTGAGCAGTTCTTC
CDR3: CASSYAGQSEQFF

length: 13
J: TRBJ1-2
size: .
V: TRBV6-5
D: TRBD1
DNA: TGTGCCAGCAGTGCCCACAGGGGCTATGGCTACACCTTC
CDR3: CASSAHRGYGYTF

length: 16
J: TRBJ2-3
size: .
V: TRBV7-2
D: TRBD2
DNA: TGTGCCAGCAGCTCCCGGGTAGCGGGGGGGTCAGATACGCAGTATTTT
CDR3: CASSSRVAGGSDTQYF

length: 15
J: TRBJ2-5
size: .
V: TRBV5-5
D: .
DNA: TGTGCCAGCAGCTACCCGGGCGGACGGCAAGAGACCCAGTACTTC
CDR3: CASSYPGGRQETQYF

length: 15
J: TRBJ1-4
size: .
V: TRBV2
D: .
DNA: TGTGCCAGCAGTAGAACCGGGACGGAAGATGAAAAACTGTTTTTT
CDR3: CASSRTGTEDEKLFF

length: 14
J: TRBJ2-5
size: once
V: TRBV11-2
D: TRBD2
DNA: TGTGCCAGCAGTCCCGGACTAGACCAAGAGACCCAGTACTTC
CDR3: CASSPGLDQETQYF

length: 14
J: TRBJ1-1
size: .
V: TRBV5-4
D: TRBD1
DNA: TGTGCCAGCAGTCGGGACAGGGGAAATCCTGAAGCTTTCTTT
CDR3: CASSRDRGNPEAFF

length: 17
J: TRBJ2-7
size: .
V: TRBV11-2
D: TRBD1
DNA: TGTGCCAGCAGCTTAGATTGGGGGACAGGGCTAGCCTACGAGCAGTACTTC
CDR3: CASSLDWGTGLAYEQYF

length: 16
J: TRBJ1-1
size: .
V: TRBV11-2
D: TRBD1
DNA: TGTGCCAGCAGCCCTAGGACAGGGGGTGGGAACACTGAAGCTTTCTTT
CDR3: CASSPRTGGGNTEAFF

length: 18
J: TRBJ1-5
size: .
V: TRBV5-5
D: .
DNA: TGTGCCAGCAGCTACACCCCCGGGACGGGGCATATCAATCAGCCCCAGCATTTT
CDR3: CASSYTPGTGHINQPQHF

length: 15
J: TRBJ2-3
size: .
V: TRBV7-9
D: TRBD2
DNA: TGTGCCAGCAGCTCCGTAGCGGGGGCCACAGATACGCAGTATTTT
CDR3: CASSSVAGATDTQYF

length: 14
J: TRBJ2-1
size: once
V: TRBV7-6
D: .
DNA: TGTGCCAGCACCCGGGGTGGGCTCGGCAATGAGCAGTTCTTC
CDR3: CASTRGGLGNEQFF

length: 14
J: TRBJ1-2
size: .
V: TRBV6-1
D: TRBD1
DNA: TGTGCCAGCAGTGAAGACAGGGGGCTTGAGGGCTACACCTTC
CDR3: CASSEDRGLEGYTF

length: 14
J: TRBJ2-5
size: .
V: TRBV2
D: TRBD2
DNA: TGTGCCAGCAATCGAGGCAGGGAGGGAGAGACCCAGTACTTC
CDR3: CASNRGREGETQYF

length: 13
J: TRBJ1-1
size: .
V: TRBV6-5
D: .
DNA: TGTGCCAGCAGTTACGGGCAGAACACTGAAGCTTTCTTT
CDR3: CASSYGQNTEAFF

length: 15
J: TRBJ1-5
size: .
V: TRBV27
D: .
DNA: TGTGCCAGTATGATCCGGGCAGGCAGCAATCAGCCCCAGCATTTT
CDR3: CASMIRAGSNQPQHF

length: 13
J: TRBJ2-6
size: .
V: TRBV5-4
D: .
DNA: TGTGCCAGCTCCGACAGGGGGGCCAACGTCCTGACTTTC
CDR3: CASSDRGANVLTF

length: 17
J: TRBJ1-2
size: .
V: TRBV21-1
D: .
DNA: TGTGCCAGCAGCAGACAGGGTAGGGTGGGAGCGAACTATGGCTACACCTTC
CDR3: CASSRQGRVGANYGYTF

length: 12
J: TRBJ1-2
size: .
V: TRBV12-2
D: .
DNA: TGTGCAAGTCGCTACTTCGGGCGTGGCTACACCTTC
CDR3: CASRYFGRGYTF

length: 14
J: TRBJ2-7
size: .
V: TRBV4-2
D: TRBD2
DNA: TGTGCCAGCAGCCCCCTAGCGGGACTCTACGAGCAGTACTTC
CDR3: CASSPLAGLYEQYF

length: 13
J: TRBJ1-2
size: .
V: TRBV7-8
D: .
DNA: TGTGCCAGCAGCCCCGGACGGAACTATGGCTACACCTTC
CDR3: CASSPGRNYGYTF

length: 12
J: TRBJ1-4
size: .
V: TRBV19
D: .
DNA: TGTGCCAGTACCTCCCCGACGGGAAAACTGTTTTTT
CDR3: CASTSPTGKLFF

length: 12
J: TRBJ1-5
size: .
V: TRBV29-1
D: .
DNA: TGCAGCGTTGGGGGGAGCAATCAGCCCCAGCATTTT
CDR3: CSVGGSNQPQHF

length: 13
J: TRBJ1-3
size: .
V: TRBV6-1
D: .
DNA: TGTGCCAGCAGGGGGGTTTCTGGAAACACCATATATTTT
CDR3: CASRGVSGNTIYF

length: 20
J: TRBJ1-3
size: .
V: TRBV18
D: .
DNA: TGTGCCAGCTCACCAAGGGGAGGGGACCCGGGACGGGTCTCTGGAAACACCATATATTTT
CDR3: CASSPRGGDPGRVSGNTIYF

length: 12
J: TRBJ2-7
size: .
V: TRBV7-9
D: .
DNA: TGTGCCGGGTCGATCGGAAACTACGAGCAGTACTTC
CDR3: CAGSIGNYEQYF

length: 13
J: TRBJ1-1
size: .
V: TRBV29-1
D: .
DNA: TGCAGCGTTTCCCCGGCAGGGATGGGTGAAGCTTTCTTT
CDR3: CSVSPAGMGEAFF

length: 16
J: TRBJ2-7
size: .
V: TRBV9
D: .
DNA: TGTGCCAGCAGCCCAGCTCCCGGGAAAAGCGGCTACGAGCAGTACTTC
CDR3: CASSPAPGKSGYEQYF

length: 15
J: TRBJ2-1
size: .
V: TRBV11-2
D: .
DNA: TGTGCCAGCAGCCCGAATCGTGTGGGGGGCAATGAGCAGTTCTTC
CDR3: CASSPNRVGGNEQFF

length: 18
J: TRBJ2-1
size: few
V: TRBV10-3
D: TRBD2
DNA: TGTGCCATCAGTGAGTCGGGGTCTTCTAGCGGGGCAGACGGAGGGCAGTTCTTC
CDR3: CAISESGSSSGADGGQFF

length: 13
J: TRBJ2-3
size: .
V: TRBV30
D: TRBD2
DNA: TGTGCCTGGACAGGGACTAGAAGAGATACGCAGTATTTT
CDR3: CAWTGTRRDTQYF

length: 13
J: TRBJ1-2
size: .
V: TRBV5-1
D: .
DNA: TGCGCCAGCCGCCCCGGGGTGGACCATGGCTACACCTTC
CDR3: CASRPGVDHGYTF

length: 15
J: TRBJ1-2
size: .
V: TRBV7-2
D: .
DNA: TGTGCCAGCAGCCCCATCGGGACGGCGGGGTATGGCTACACCTTC
CDR3: CASSPIGTAGYGYTF

length: 18
J: TRBJ2-3
size: .
V: TRBV7-3
D: TRBD2
DNA: TGTGCCAGCAGTTCAAGGGCTAGCGGGGCTATTTTCACAGATACGCAGTATTTT
CDR3: CASSSRASGAIFTDTQYF

length: 15
J: TRBJ1-1
size: once
V: TRBV6-6
D: .
DNA: TGTGCCAGCAGTTACCGGGGGTTATGGAACACTGAAGCTTTCTTT
CDR3: CASSYRGLWNTEAFF

length: 18
J: TRBJ1-1
size: .
V: TRBV5-6
D: TRBD1
DNA: TGTGCCAGCAGCTTGGGGGGACAGGGGCCCCCCATGAACACTGAAGCTTTCTTT
CDR3: CASSLGGQGPPMNTEAFF

length: 15
J: TRBJ1-6
size: .
V: TRBV19
D: .
DNA: TGTGCCAGTAGTCTGGGAGTATCTCTTAATTCACCCCTCCACTTT
CDR3: CASSLGVSLNSPLHF

length: 14
J: TRBJ1-4
size: .
V: TRBV11-2
D: .
DNA: TGTGCCAGCAGTCTAGGGAGAAAGAATGAAAAACTGTTTTTT
CDR3: CASSLGRKNEKLFF

length: 14
J: TRBJ2-7
size: once
V: TRBV2
D: .
DNA: TGTGCCAGCAGTGACAGTCCCTTCACCTACGAGCAGTACTTC
CDR3: CASSDSPFTYEQYF

length: 14
J: TRBJ1-2
size: .
V: TRBV6-5
D: TRBD1
DNA: TGTGCCAGCAGTTACATGGACAGGGCCTATGGCTACACCTTC
CDR3: CASSYMDRAYGYTF

length: 15
J: TRBJ1-6
size: .
V: TRBV7-9
D: TRBD1
DNA: TGTGCCAGCAGCGTGGCGACAGGGAACAATTCACCCCTCCACTTT
CDR3: CASSVATGNNSPLHF

length: 14
J: TRBJ2-2
size: .
V: TRBV5-1
D: .
DNA: TGCGCCAGCAGCCCAGACAGCTACACCGGGGAGCTGTTTTTT
CDR3: CASSPDSYTGELFF

length: 13
J: TRBJ1-4
size: .
V: TRBV5-1
D: .
DNA: TGCGCCAGCAGCTTATCTTCTAATGAAAAACTGTTTTTT
CDR3: CASSLSSNEKLFF

length: 13
J: TRBJ2-5
size: .
V: TRBV11-2
D: .
DNA: TGTGCCAGCAGCGGGGGTTACCAAGAGACCCAGTACTTC
CDR3: CASSGGYQETQYF

length: 15
J: TRBJ2-1
size: .
V: TRBV11-3
D: .
DNA: TGTGCCAGCAGCCGCGACAGTAGCTCCTACAATGAGCAGTTCTTC
CDR3: CASSRDSSSYNEQFF

length: 14
J: TRBJ1-1
size: .
V: TRBV6-6
D: .
DNA: TGTGCCAGCAGCCACAGGGAAAGGAACACTGAAGCTTTCTTT
CDR3: CASSHRERNTEAFF

length: 13
J: TRBJ2-5
size: .
V: TRBV6-5
D: .
DNA: TGTGCCAGCATAAGGAGGGTAGGGGAGACCCAGTACTTC
CDR3: CASIRRVGETQYF

length: 14
J: TRBJ2-5
size: .
V: TRBV19
D: TRBD2
DNA: TGTGCCAGTAGTAGCGGGGGGCGTACGGAGACCCAGTACTTC
CDR3: CASSSGGRTETQYF

length: 16
J: TRBJ2-3
size: few
V: TRBV7-3
D: .
DNA: TGTGCCAGCAGCTTAACTGGAGGGGGGATCACAGATACGCAGTATTTT
CDR3: CASSLTGGGITDTQYF

length: 11
J: TRBJ1-1
size: .
V: TRBV9
D: .
DNA: TGCGCCAGCAGCGTAACATCTGAAGCTTTCTTT
CDR3: CASSVTSEAFF